These 4 T cell receptor beta chains were all obtained from the same sample, sequenced in a study of blood T cell repertoires in COVID-19. TCRdb's copy holds only in-frame clones and misses some; the assay was immunoSEQ multiplex PCR. The sample holds approximately 160,000 clones; around 84% are singletons and the top ten take around 20%. The sample taken for sequencing was peripheral blood. All receptors derive from a woman of 80 years or more with acute or convalescent COVID-19.

Written as DNA, the CDR3 is TGTGCCAGCAGCCTACATCCTTCGGGAGGACGGTCCTATAATTCACCCCTCCACTTT. This gives the protein CASSLHPSGGRSYNSPLHF. The chain recombines TRBV3-1 (or the pseudogene TRBV3-2) with TRBJ1-6; D is unclear. Germline-derived CDR1 and CDR2 are LGHDT and YNNKEL (reference sequence). The CDR3 length is 19 residues. V was pared by 4 bases and J by 1 base, with 20 bases between.

The V gene is TRBV3-1 (or the pseudogene TRBV3-2), the J gene TRBJ1-1, with 7 bases aligning to TRBD1. CDR1 is LGHDT, CDR2 YNNKEL, per germline (reference sequence). CDR3 length: 14 amino acids. V was clipped by 4 bases and J by 0 bases; unmatched bases: 2. CDR3 in amino acids: CASSPTGMNTEAFF. Here the CDR3 DNA reads TGTGCCAGCAGCCCGACAGGGATGAACACTGAAGCTTTCTTT.

The chain's CDR3 is CASSQDIQRGGYEQFF. CDR3 DNA: TGCGCCAGCAGCCAAGATATCCAGCGGGGAGGGTATGAGCAGTTCTTC. The J gene is TRBJ2-1, the V gene TRBV4-1, with 7 bases matching TRBD2. Germline assignment: CDR1 MGHRA and CDR2 YSYEKL. CDR3 length: 16 residues. The V gene end was trimmed by 0 bases and the J gene end by 8 bases; junction bases not matched to a gene: 10.

The V call is TRBV15, the J call TRBJ2-5, with D possibly being TRBD1 (6 bases). V lost 1 base and J 3 bases, leaving 6 bases between the germline ends. CDR3 length equals 13 residues. Germline assignment: CDR1 LNHNV and CDR2 YYDKDF (reference sequence). CDR3 sequence: CATSRGTEETQYF. The CDR3 nucleotides are TGTGCCACCAGCAGAGGGACAGAAGAGACCCAGTACTTC.